This T cell receptor (beta chain) was captured in a study of response to subunit inactivated influenza vaccine (dated by TCRdb to 2017 to 2018). Describing the broader study: The study used deep quantitative T cell receptor repertoire profiling to track responses to a trivalent subunit inactivated influenza vaccine. What the study reported, not specific to this receptor: It was suggested by the authors that each seasonal influenza vaccination may recruit only a limited number of new T cells.

Preparation of the library involved RT-PCR. TCRdb lists the instrument as Illumina HiSeq 2500. Clones were called with MiXCR by TCRdb after fastp trimmed the public reads at Q25, and only in-frame beta chains were retained. Rows are combined by CDR3 protein, so each entry shows the most common genes and DNA. The sample data list 150,000 to 200,000 distinct CDR3 sequences, and approximately 12% of these were observed just once. Jointly, the top ten make up approximately 32% of the sample. Remarks on this clonotype: No cognate antigen has been identified for it. No base-level quality is on record; no much larger clone is a single base apart.

The CDR3 numbers 13 residues from cysteine through phenylalanine. The CDR3 DNA has 39 bases and is translated from base 1. V was cut back by 6 bases and J by 0 bases, leaving a gap of 8 bases between them. From the germline V gene (reference sequence), CDR1 is MNHEY and CDR2 is SMNVEV. This same sample was also taken into another study, of T cells expressing NK-cell markers. As the second paper documents: 5'RACE template switching, by which a universal primer site and unique molecular identifiers were added, was used to make TCR beta cDNA libraries. Eight or nine donors provided sorted CD3+CD56+NKG2C+, CD3+CD56+NKG2C- and CD3+CD56-NKG2C+ T-cell subsets, whose TCR beta-chain repertoires were profiled. Seven of the eight sequenced donors were HCMV-seropositive and one was HCMV-seronegative. In several experiments an anti-gammadeltaTCR antibody was added to restrict sorting to alphabetaTCR-expressing T cells. In roughly 6 donors, the dominant CD3+CD56+NKG2C+ clonotypes were found to rank among the top 10 CD8+ clonotypes and to make up 1.0-7.0% of CD8+ T cells. Those dominant clonotypes were again the most abundant among CD3+CD56-NKG2C+ cells in several donors, at about 28.3-65%. It remained unclear whether the expanded NKG2C-expressing T cell clones were specific for HCMV antigens. All eight donors whose samples were sequenced were randomly selected healthy volunteers, three of them men and five women. HCMV serostatus was determined by detecting HCMV-specific IgG in serum with a commercial ELISA kit. Ficoll density gradient centrifugation was used to isolate peripheral blood mononuclear cells from blood. Using Miltenyi isolation kits, CD4+ and CD8+ T cells were isolated from PBMC through magnetic immunoseparation. cDNA synthesis was primed from the TCR beta constant segment and was followed by two successive PCR amplification steps. Libraries were sequenced as 2 x 150 bp reads on Illumina HiSeq 2000/2500, MiSeq or NextSeq. Reads were demultiplexed and grouped by UMI with MIGEC, and clonotypes were assembled and quantified with MiTCR. To exclude erroneous sequences, only TCR cDNA sequences supported by at least two reads were retained. Downstream repertoire analysis used the tcR package, and clonotypes were matched across fractions by CDR3 nucleotide sequence plus V segment. VDJmatch was used to annotate antigen specificity against VDJdb, with one amino acid substitution in CDR3 allowed.

This sequence was found in a middle-aged man who received an inactivated influenza vaccine. Donor details come from another sample of the same person, matched by shared clones. The rearranged chain carries TRBV27 and TRBJ1-1, with the D gene not confidently named. This sample comprised CD8+ T cells sorted from PBMCs, obtained less than 13 days after vaccination. The CDR3 has the sequence CASRFGMNTEAFF. The DNA sequence is TGTGCCAGCAGATTTGGTATGAACACTGAAGCTTTCTTT.